This T cell receptor beta chain was found in a study of OX40 agonist ivuxolimab in advanced cancers. Study-wide context: Ivuxolimab was a fully human IgG2 agonistic monoclonal antibody targeting the costimulatory receptor OX40 (CD134). The purpose of peripheral TCRbeta sequencing was to test whether ivuxolimab changed TCR sequence diversity and led to clonal T-cell expansion. Intravenous ivuxolimab was administered to patients every 2 weeks at six dose levels: 0.01, 0.1, 0.3, 1.5, 3 and 10 mg/kg. Three dose-escalation patients achieved partial responses, one with hepatocellular carcinoma and two with cutaneous melanoma. Among the 52 dose-escalation patients, about 19 had hepatocellular carcinoma, 15 melanoma, 9 renal cell carcinoma and 9 head and neck cancer. The paper describes the monotherapy dose-escalation part (N of about 47 patients) of the phase I trial of ivuxolimab. A male proportion of under 85% and a mean age of about 60 years, ranging from 23 to 79, were recorded for the dose-escalation cohort. Prior anti-PD-1, anti-PD-L1 or anti-CTLA-4 therapy was permitted, and checkpoint inhibitors had been received by under 50% of dose-escalation patients. Paper-wide results and their limitations: Clonal expansion of both CD4+ and CD8+ blood T cells was observed from baseline to week 6 at doses 0.1 to 3.0 mg/kg. The antigen specificity of the clonally expanded peripheral T cells was not determined. In the 0.1-3.0 mg/kg groups, partial responders had among the lowest normalized peripheral clonal expansion, particularly in CD8+ T cells. Low levels of normalized T-cell clonal expansion were also shown by some nonresponding patients. After ivuxolimab, CD8+ T cells had more expanded clones than CD4+ T cells on average.

To sequence the TCRbeta CDR3 region, genomic DNA was isolated from the sorted cells. The immunoSEQ Assay was used to sequence the TCRbeta CDR3 regions. Sourced from immuneACCESS, this table was stored by TCRdb with only in-frame sequences that have V and J called. A share of the clones is absent; for the studies checked, an unresolved V gene accounts for under half, and the remainder has no known explanation. The sample yields tens of thousands of clones; roughly 84% were counted once. Under 4% of the sample is taken by the ten largest. Patients with a history of autoimmune disease or receiving systemic immunosuppression were excluded from the trial. Peripheral blood for TCR sequencing was collected from all dose cohorts at baseline, on cycle 4 day 1, and on cycle 7 day 1. The samples were drawn from a first-in-human, open-label, multicenter phase I dose-escalation trial of ivuxolimab. The trial enrolled adults with locally advanced or metastatic head and neck squamous cell, hepatocellular, melanoma or renal cell carcinoma. Before TCR sequencing, CD4+ T cells and CD8+ T cells were sorted from peripheral blood as separate populations.

Worth noting for this clone: No antigen is known for it. Base qualities are not at hand, and no much larger clone is one base apart.

From its cysteine to its phenylalanine, the CDR3 spans 14 amino acids. Only CDR3 DNA remains: 42 bases, in frame from the first base. The V end gives up 5 bases and the J end 2 bases, leaving 5 bases in the junction not matched to a gene. Taken from the germline V gene, the CDR1 and CDR2 loops are MDHEN and SYDVKM. The source material was CD4+ or CD8+ T cells sorted from blood, sampled in a trial of the OX40 agonist ivuxolimab. The receptor's source is an adult with an advanced solid tumor such as melanoma, head and neck, liver or kidney cancer. The chain is assembled from TRBV28 and TRBJ2-5; 7 central bases correspond to TRBD1. The CDR3 corresponds to CASSPRDRQETQYF. The base sequence is TGTGCCAGCAGTCCTCGGGACAGACAAGAGACCCAGTACTTC.